This TCR beta chain was identified in a study of T cell clonotyping in hematopoietic cell transplantation. Study-wide results and limits: Cells were unsorted, so CD4 and CD8 contributions were not separated. Recipient TCR diversity dropped after transplant; expanded clonotypes rose from day 30 to 180. At the given depth, recipient repertoires were over 97% de novo clonotypes. Broader posttransplant TCR repertoire diversity was predicted by graft donor and pretransplant recipient Inverse Simpson Index values.

V lost 2 bases, J lost 5 bases, and 12 bases stayed unmatched. The CDR3 totals 16 residues. Germline CDR1 is MNHNS and CDR2 is SASEGT. For this clone: What it binds is unknown.

Here immunoSEQ multiplex PCR was the method, and the copy in TCRdb shows in-frame clones only, minus some. The table shows 15,000 to 20,000 clones, with around 85% occurring only once. The receptor was derived from a woman aged 40 to 50 in good health. Some clones in this sample may be carry-over from other donors' samples. This chain joins TRBV6-1 and TRBJ2-7, with 7 bases that match TRBD1. The specimen was peripheral blood mononuclear cells. In DNA form, the CDR3 reads TGTGCCAGCAGTGAAAGATTGGCGGCCAGGGGGAACGAGCAGTACTTC. Protein product: CASSERLAARGNEQYF.